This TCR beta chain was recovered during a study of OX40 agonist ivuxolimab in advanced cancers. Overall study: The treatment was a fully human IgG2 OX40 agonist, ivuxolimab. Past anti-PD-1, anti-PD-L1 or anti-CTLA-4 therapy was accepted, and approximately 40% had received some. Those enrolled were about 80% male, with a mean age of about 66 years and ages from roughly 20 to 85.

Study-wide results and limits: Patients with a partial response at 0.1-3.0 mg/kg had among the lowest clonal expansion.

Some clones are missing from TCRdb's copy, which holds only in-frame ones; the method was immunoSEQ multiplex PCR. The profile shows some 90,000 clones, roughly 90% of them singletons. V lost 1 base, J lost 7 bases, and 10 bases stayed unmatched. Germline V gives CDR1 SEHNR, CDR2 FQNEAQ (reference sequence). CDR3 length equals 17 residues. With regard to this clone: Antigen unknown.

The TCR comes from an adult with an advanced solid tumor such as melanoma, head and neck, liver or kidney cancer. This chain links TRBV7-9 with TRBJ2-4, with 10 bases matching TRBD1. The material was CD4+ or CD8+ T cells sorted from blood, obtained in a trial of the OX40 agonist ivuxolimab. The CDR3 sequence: CASSLGVGTGDSNIQYF. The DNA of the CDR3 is TGTGCCAGCAGCTTAGGAGTAGGGACAGGGGATTCGAACATTCAGTACTTC.